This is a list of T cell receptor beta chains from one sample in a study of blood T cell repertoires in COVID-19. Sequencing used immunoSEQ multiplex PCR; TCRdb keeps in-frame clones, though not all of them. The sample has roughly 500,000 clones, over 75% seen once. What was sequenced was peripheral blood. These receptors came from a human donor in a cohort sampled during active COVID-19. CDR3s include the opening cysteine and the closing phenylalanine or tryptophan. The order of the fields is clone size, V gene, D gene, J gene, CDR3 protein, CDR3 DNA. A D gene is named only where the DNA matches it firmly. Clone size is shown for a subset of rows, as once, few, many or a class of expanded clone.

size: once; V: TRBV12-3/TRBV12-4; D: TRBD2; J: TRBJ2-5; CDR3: CASRTAGGETQYF; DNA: TGTGCCAGCAGGACAGCGGGAGGAGAGACCCAGTACTTC
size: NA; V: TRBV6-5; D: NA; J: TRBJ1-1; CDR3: CASSRQENTEAFF; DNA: TGTGCCAGCAGCAGACAGGAGAACACTGAAGCTTTCTTT
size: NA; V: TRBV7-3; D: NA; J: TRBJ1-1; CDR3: CASSSDRTYKAFF; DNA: TGTGCCAGCAGTTCAGACAGGACCTATAAAGCTTTCTTT
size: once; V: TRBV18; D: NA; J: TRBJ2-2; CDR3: CASSPDNSNTGELFF; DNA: TGTGCCAGCTCCCCGGACAATTCGAACACCGGGGAGCTGTTTTTT
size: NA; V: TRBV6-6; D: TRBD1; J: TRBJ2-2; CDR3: CASTGGTGHTGELFF; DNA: TGTGCCAGCACCGGAGGGACAGGTCACACCGGGGAGCTGTTTTTT
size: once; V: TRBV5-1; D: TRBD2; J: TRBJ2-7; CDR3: CASSLAGGALGGEQYF; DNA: TGCGCCAGCAGCTTGGCCGGGGGGGCGCTGGGAGGCGAGCAGTACTTC
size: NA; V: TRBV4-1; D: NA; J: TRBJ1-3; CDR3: CASSQDAQAGNTIYF; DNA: TGCGCCAGCAGCCAAGATGCGCAGGCTGGAAACACCATATATTTT
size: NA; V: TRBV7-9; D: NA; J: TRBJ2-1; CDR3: CASSLGPYNEQFF; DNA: TGTGCCAGCAGCTTGGGCCCTTACAATGAGCAGTTCTTC
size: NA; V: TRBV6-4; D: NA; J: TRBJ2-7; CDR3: CADRALSLYEQYF; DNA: TGTGCCGACAGAGCCCTGTCACTCTACGAGCAGTACTTC
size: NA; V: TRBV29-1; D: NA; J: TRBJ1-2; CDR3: CSVEGADYGYTF; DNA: TGCAGCGTTGAGGGGGCTGACTATGGCTACACCTTC
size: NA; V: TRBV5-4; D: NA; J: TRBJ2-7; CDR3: CASSLTGEQYF; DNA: TGTGCCAGCAGCTTGACGGGTGAGCAGTACTTC
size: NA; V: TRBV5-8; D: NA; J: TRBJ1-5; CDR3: CASSITGNQPQHF; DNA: TGTGCCAGCAGCATCACAGGCAATCAGCCCCAGCATTTT
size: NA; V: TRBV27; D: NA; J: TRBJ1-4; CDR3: CASSSRGSRVNEKLFF; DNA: TGTGCCAGCAGTTCGCGGGGTTCCAGGGTTAATGAAAAACTGTTTTTT
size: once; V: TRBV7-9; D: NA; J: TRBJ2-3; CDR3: CASSLALAHTQYF; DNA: TGTGCCAGCAGCTTAGCGCTAGCGCATACGCAGTATTTT
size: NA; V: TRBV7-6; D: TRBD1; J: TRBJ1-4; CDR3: CASSETTGTGLEKLFF; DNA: TGTGCCAGCAGCGAGACAACCGGGACAGGGCTTGAAAAACTGTTTTTT
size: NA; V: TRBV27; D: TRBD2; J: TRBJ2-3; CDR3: CASSFRKTSLLSTDTQYF; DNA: TGTGCCAGCAGTTTCCGAAAGACTAGCCTGCTGTCTACAGATACGCAGTATTTT
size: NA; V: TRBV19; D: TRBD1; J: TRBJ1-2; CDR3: CASSTTMDRFLGYTF; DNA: TGTGCCAGTAGTACGACCATGGACAGGTTCCTTGGCTACACCTTC
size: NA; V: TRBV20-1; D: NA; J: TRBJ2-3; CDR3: CSASGQERTDTQYF; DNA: TGCAGTGCTAGTGGGCAAGAACGCACAGATACGCAGTATTTT
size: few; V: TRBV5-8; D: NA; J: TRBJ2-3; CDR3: CASGEQGRTDTQYF; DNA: TGTGCCAGCGGGGAACAGGGACGCACAGATACGCAGTATTTT
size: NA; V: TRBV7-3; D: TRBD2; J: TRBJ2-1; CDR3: CASSPNPPPSGGYEQFF; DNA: TGTGCCAGCAGCCCGAACCCCCCCCCTAGCGGGGGGTATGAGCAGTTCTTC
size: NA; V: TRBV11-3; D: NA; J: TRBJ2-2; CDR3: CASSFGSLGSTGELFF; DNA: TGTGCCAGCAGCTTCGGAAGTCTAGGGAGCACCGGGGAGCTGTTTTTT
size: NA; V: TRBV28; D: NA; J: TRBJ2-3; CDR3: CASRSTNGVPSPTDTQYF; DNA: TGTGCCAGCAGATCTACGAACGGAGTCCCCTCACCCACAGATACGCAGTATTTT
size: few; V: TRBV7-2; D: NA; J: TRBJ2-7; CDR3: CASSETSYHEQYF; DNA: TGTGCCAGCAGCGAAACTAGCTACCACGAGCAGTACTTC
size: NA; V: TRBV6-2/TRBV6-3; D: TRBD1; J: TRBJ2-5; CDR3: CASSYSAGGFETQYF; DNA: TGTGCCAGCAGTTACTCGGCAGGGGGCTTTGAGACCCAGTACTTC
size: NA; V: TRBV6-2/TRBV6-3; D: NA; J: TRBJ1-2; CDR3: CASSYRGGDWVDGYTF; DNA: TGTGCCAGCAGTTACCGTGGTGGGGACTGGGTCGATGGCTACACCTTC
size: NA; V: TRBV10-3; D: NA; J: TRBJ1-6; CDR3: CAISGGLGLDSPLHF; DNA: TGTGCCATCAGTGGGGGGCTGGGCCTCGATTCACCCCTCCACTTT
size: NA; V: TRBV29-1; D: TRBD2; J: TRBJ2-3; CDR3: CSSYRDYGTDTQYF; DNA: TGCAGCTCCTACCGGGACTACGGCACAGATACGCAGTATTTT
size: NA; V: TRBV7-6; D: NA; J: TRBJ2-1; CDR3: CASSLSSSGSYNEQFF; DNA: TGTGCCAGCAGCTTAAGTTCAAGCGGCTCCTACAATGAGCAGTTCTTC
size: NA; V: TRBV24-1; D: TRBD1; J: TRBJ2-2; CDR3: CATSQTGAQNTGELFF; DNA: TGTGCCACCTCCCAGACAGGGGCCCAGAACACCGGGGAGCTGTTTTTT
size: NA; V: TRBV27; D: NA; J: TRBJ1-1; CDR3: CASSFTRVRTEAFF; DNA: TGTGCCAGCAGTTTTACTAGGGTTCGCACTGAAGCTTTCTTT
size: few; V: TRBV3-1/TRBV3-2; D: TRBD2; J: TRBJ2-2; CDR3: CASSQELTGGSNTGELFF; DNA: TGTGCCAGCAGCCAAGAGCTAACTGGCGGGAGTAACACCGGGGAGCTGTTTTTT
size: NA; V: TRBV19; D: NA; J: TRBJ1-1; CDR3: CASSTGHQSTEAFF; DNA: TGTGCCAGTAGTACGGGACATCAGAGCACTGAAGCTTTCTTT
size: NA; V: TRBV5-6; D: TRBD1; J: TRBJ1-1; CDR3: CASSLSQGATEAFF; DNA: TGTGCCAGCAGCTTGTCTCAGGGGGCCACTGAAGCTTTCTTT
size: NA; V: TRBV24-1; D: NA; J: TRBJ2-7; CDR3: CATSAHGRYEQYF; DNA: TGTGCCACCAGTGCCCATGGCCGATACGAGCAGTACTTC
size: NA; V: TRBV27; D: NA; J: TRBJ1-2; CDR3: CASSLEGDYGYTF; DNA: TGTGCCAGCAGTTTAGAGGGGGACTATGGCTACACCTTC